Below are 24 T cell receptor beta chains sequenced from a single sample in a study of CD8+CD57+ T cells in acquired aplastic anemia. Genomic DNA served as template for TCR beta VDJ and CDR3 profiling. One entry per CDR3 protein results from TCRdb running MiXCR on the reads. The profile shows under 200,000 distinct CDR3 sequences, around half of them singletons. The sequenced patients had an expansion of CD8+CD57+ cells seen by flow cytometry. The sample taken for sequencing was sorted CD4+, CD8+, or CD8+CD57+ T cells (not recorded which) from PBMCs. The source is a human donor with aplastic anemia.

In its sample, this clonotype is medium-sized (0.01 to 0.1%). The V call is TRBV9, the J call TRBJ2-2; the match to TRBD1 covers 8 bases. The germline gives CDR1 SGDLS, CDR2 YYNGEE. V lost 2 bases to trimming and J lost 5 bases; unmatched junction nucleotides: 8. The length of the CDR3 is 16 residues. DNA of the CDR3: TGTGCCAGCAGCGTCACAACAGGGGGGAGGACCGGGGAGCTGTTTTTT. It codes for CASSVTTGGRTGELFF. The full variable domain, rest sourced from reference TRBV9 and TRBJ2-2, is DSGVTQTPKHLITATGQRVTLRCSPRSGDLSVYWYQQSLDQGLQFLIQYYNGEERAKGNILERFSAQQFPDLHSELNLSSLELGDSALYFCASSVTTGGRTGELFFGEGSRLTVL.

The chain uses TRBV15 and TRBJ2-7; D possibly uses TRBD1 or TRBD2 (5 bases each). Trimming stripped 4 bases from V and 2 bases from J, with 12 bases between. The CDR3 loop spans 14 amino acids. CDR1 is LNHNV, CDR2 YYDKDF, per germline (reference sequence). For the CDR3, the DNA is TGTGCCACCAGCAATGGGACCGCCGCCTACGAGCAGTACTTC. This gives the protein CATSNGTAAYEQYF.

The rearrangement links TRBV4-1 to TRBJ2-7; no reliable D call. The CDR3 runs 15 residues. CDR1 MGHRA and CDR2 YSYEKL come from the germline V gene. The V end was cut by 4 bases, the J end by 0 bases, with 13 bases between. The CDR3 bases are TGCGCCAGCAGCCCGTTCTGGGGTAGCTCCTACGAGCAGTACTTC. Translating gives CASSPFWGSSYEQYF.

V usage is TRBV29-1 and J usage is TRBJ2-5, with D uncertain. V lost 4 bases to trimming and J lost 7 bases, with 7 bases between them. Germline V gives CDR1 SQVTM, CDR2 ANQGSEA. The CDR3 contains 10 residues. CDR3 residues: CSVGAGTQYF. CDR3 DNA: TGCAGCGTTGGGGCCGGGACCCAGTACTTC.

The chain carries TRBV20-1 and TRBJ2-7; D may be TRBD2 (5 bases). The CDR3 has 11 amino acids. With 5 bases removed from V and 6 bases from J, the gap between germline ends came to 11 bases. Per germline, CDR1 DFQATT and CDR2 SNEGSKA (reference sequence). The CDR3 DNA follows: TGCAGTGCTTCCCCCGAGGGCGAGCAGTACTTC. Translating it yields CSASPEGEQYF.

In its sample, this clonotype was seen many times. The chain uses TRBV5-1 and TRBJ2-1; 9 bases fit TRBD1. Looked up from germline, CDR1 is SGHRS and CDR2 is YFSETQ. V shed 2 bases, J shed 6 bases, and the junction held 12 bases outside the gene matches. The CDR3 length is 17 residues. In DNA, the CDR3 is TGCGCCAGCAGCTTCACCGGACAGGGGTTAAGGGGCAATGAGCAGTTCTTC. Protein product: CASSFTGQGLRGNEQFF.

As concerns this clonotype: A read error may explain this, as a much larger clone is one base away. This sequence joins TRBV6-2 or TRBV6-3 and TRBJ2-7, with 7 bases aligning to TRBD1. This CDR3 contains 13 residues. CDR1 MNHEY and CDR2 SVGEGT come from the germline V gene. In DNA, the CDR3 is TGTGCCAACAGTCTCGACAGGGCCTACGAGCAGTACTTC. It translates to CANSLDRAYEQYF.

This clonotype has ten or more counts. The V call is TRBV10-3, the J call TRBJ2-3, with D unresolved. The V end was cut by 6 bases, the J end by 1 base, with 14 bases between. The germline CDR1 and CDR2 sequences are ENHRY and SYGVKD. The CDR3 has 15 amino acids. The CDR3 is CAIRLGREGTDTQYF. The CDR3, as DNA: TGTGCCATCAGACTGGGCCGCGAGGGCACAGATACGCAGTATTTT.

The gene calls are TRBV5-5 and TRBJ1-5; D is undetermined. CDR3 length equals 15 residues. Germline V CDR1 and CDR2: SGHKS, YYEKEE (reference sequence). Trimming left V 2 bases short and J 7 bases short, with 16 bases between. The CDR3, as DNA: TGTGCCAGCAGCTTAGAAGGTACGGGGAGGCAGCCCCAGCATTTT. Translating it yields CASSLEGTGRQPQHF.

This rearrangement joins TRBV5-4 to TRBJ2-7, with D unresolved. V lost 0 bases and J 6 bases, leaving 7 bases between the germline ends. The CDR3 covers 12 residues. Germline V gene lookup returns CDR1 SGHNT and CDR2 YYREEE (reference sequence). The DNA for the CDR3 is TGTGCCAGCAGCTTGGACAATGGCGAGCAGTACTTC. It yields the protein CASSLDNGEQYF. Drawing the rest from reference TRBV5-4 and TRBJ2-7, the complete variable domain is ETGVTQSPTHLIKTRGQQVTLRCSSQSGHNTVSWYQQALGQGPQFIFQYYREEENGRGNFPPRFSGLQFPNYSSELNVNALELDDSALYLCASSLDNGEQYFGPGTRLTVT.

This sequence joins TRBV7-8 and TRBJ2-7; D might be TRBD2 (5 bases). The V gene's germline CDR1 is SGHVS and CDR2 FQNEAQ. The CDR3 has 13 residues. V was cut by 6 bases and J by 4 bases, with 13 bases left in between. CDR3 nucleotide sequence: TGTGCCAGCAGTCCTGCGACGGGATACGAGCAGTACTTC. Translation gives CASSPATGYEQYF.

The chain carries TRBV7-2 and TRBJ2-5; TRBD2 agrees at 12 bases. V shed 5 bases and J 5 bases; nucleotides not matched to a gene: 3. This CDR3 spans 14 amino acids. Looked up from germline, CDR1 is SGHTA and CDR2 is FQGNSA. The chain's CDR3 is CASSAGTSGETQYF. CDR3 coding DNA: TGTGCCAGCAGCGCCGGGACTAGCGGGGAGACCCAGTACTTC.

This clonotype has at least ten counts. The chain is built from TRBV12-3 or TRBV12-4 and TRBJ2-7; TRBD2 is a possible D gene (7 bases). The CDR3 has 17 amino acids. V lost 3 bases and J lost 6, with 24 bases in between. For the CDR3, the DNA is TGTGCCAGCAGTTTGTGGCAGCGCTTGGTCCGGGGGGCCGAGCAGTACTTC. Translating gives CASSLWQRLVRGAEQYF.

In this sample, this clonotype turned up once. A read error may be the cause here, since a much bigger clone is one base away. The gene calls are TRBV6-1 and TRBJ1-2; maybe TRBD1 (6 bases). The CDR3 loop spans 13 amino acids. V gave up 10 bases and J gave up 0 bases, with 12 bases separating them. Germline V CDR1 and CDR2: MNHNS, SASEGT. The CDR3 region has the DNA TGTGCCAACATGGCAGGGGCTAACTATGGCTACACCTTC. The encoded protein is CANMAGANYGYTF.

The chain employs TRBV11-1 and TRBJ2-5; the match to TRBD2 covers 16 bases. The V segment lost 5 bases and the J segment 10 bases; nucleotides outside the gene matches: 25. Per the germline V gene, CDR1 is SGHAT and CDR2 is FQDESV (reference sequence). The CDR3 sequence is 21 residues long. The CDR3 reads CASSPRTPGLAGGLPSSGQYF. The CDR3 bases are TGTGCCAGCAGCCCTAGAACCCCGGGACTAGCGGGAGGGCTTCCCTCCAGTGGCCAGTACTTC.

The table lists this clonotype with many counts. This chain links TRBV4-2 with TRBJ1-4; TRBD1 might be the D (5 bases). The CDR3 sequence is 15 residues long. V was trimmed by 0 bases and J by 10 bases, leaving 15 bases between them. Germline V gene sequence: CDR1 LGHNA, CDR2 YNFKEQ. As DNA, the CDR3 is TGTGCCAGCAGCCAAGATCTAGGGGTTTCGGGAAAACTGTTTTTT. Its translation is CASSQDLGVSGKLFF.

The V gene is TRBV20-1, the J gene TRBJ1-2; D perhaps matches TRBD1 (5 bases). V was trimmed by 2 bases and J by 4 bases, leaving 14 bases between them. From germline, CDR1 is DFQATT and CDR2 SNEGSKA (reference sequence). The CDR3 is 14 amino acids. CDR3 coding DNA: TGCAGTGCTAGATATGTAGACAGATTCTATGGCTACACCTTC. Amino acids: CSARYVDRFYGYTF.

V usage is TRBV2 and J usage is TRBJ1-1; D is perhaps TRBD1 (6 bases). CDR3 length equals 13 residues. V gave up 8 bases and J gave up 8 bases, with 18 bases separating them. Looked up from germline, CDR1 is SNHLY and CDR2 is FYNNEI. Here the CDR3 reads CASAPTGGAEAFF. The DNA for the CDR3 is TGTGCCAGCGCGCCTACGGGGGGGGCGGAAGCTTTCTTT.

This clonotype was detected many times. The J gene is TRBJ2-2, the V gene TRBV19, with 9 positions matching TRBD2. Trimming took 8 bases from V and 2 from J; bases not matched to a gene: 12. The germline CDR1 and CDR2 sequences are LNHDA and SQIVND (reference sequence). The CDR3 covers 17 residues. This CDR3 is CASRLGLAQPNTGELFF. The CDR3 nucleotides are TGTGCCAGTCGACTGGGACTAGCACAACCAAACACCGGGGAGCTGTTTTTT.

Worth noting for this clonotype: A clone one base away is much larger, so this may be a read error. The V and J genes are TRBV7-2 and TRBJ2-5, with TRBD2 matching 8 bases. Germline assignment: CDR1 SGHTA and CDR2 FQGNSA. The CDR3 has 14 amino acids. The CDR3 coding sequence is TGTGCCAGCAGCAACGGCGGGGGGCAAGAGACCCAGCACTTC. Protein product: CASSNGGGQETQHF.

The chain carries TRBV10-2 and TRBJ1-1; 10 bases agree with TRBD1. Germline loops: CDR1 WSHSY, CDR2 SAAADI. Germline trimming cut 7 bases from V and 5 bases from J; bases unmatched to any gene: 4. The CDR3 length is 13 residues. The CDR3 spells CASMGQGTTEAFF. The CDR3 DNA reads TGCGCCAGCATGGGACAGGGGACAACTGAAGCTTTCTTT.

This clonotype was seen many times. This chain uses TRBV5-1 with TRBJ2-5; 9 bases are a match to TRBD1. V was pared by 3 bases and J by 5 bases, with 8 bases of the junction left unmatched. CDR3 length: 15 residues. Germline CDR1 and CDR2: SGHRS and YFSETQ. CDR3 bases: TGCGCCAGCAGCTCCGGGACAGGGAAAGGGGAGACCCAGTACTTC. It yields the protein CASSSGTGKGETQYF.

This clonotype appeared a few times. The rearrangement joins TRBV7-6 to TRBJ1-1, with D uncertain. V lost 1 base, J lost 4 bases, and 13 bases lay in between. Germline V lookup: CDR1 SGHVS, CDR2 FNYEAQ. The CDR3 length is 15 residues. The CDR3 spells CASSLDQVVGTEAFF. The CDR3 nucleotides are TGTGCCAGCAGCTTAGATCAGGTGGTAGGCACTGAAGCTTTCTTT.

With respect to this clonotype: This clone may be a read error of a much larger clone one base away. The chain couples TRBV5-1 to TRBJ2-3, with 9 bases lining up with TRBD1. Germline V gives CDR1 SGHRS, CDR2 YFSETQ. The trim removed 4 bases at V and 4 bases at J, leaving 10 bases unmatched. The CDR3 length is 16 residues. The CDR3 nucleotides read TGCGCCAGCAGCCTCGAGGGACAGGGCGTTGCAGATACGCAGTATTTT. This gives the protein CASSLEGQGVADTQYF.